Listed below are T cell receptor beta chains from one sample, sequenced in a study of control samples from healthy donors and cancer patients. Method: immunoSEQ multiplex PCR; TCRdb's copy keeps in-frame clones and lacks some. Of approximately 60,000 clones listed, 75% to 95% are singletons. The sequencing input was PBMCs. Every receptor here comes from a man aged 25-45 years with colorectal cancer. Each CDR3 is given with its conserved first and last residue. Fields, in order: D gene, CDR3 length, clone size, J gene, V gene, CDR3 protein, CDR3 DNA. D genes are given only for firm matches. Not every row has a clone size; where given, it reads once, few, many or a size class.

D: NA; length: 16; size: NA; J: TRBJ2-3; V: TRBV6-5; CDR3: CASSYSRGHRPDTQYF; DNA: TGTGCCAGCAGTTACTCGCGCGGACACCGACCAGATACGCAGTATTTT
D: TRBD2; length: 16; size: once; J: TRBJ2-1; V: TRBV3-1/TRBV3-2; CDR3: CASSKSGGSSYNEQFF; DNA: TGTGCCAGCAGCAAATCGGGGGGAAGCTCCTACAATGAGCAGTTCTTC
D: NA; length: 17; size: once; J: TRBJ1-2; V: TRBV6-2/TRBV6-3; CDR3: CASSYELTARPNYGYTF; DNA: TGTGCCAGCAGTTACGAATTGACGGCGAGACCCAACTATGGCTACACCTTC
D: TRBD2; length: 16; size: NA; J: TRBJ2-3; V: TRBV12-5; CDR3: CASGLARGGSWDTQYF; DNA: TGTGCTAGTGGTTTGGCGCGGGGGGGCTCGTGGGATACGCAGTATTTT
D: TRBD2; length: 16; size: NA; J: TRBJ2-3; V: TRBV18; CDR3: CASSPRLAGATDTQYF; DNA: TGTGCCAGCTCACCAAGACTAGCGGGGGCCACAGATACGCAGTATTTT
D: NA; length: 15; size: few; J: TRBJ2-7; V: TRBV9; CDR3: CASSVVGGPIYEQYF; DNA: TGTGCCAGCAGCGTAGTTGGGGGCCCTATCTACGAGCAGTACTTC
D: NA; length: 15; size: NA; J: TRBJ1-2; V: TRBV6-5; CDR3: CASSYGRGSNYGYTF; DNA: TGTGCCAGCAGTTACGGGAGGGGGTCTAACTATGGCTACACCTTC
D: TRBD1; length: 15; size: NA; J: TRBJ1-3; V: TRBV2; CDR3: CASSELRTGRNTIYF; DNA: TGTGCCAGCAGTGAACTGCGGACAGGGCGAAACACCATATATTTT
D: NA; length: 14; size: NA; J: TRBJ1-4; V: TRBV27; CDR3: CASSLWGVGEKLFF; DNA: TGTGCCAGCAGTTTATGGGGGGTCGGGGAAAAACTGTTTTTT
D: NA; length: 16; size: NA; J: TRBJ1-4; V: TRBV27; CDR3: CASSLLGSATNEKLFF; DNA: TGTGCCAGCAGTTTATTGGGGTCCGCAACTAATGAAAAACTGTTTTTT
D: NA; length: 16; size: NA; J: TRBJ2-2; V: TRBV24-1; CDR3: CATSDLQFANTGELFF; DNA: TGTGCCACCAGTGATTTGCAATTCGCGAACACCGGGGAGCTGTTTTTT
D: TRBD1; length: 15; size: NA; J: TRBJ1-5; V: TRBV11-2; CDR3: CASSSGTVSNQPQHF; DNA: TGTGCCAGCAGCTCCGGGACAGTTAGCAATCAGCCCCAGCATTTT
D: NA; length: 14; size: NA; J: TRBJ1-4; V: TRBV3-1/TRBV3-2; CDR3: CASSFRGTNEKLFF; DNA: TGTGCCAGCAGCTTTAGGGGCACAAATGAAAAACTGTTTTTT
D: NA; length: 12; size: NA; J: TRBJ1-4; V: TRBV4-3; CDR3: CASSQVEEKLFF; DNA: TGCGCCAGCAGCCAAGTTGAGGAAAAACTGTTTTTT
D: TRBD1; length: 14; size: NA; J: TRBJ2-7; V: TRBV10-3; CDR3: CAISGNRGDYEQYF; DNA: TGTGCCATCAGTGGTAACAGGGGTGACTACGAGCAGTACTTC
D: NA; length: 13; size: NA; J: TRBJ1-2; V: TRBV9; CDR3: CASSVGGFHGYTF; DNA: TGTGCCAGCAGCGTAGGAGGGTTCCATGGCTACACCTTC
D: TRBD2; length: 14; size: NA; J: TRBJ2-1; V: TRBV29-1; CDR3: CSGTTSGSYNEQFF; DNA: TGCAGCGGGACGACTAGCGGGTCCTACAATGAGCAGTTCTTC
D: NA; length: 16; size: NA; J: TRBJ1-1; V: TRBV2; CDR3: CASSEAQWGPAPEAFF; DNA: TGTGCCAGCAGTGAAGCGCAGTGGGGCCCTGCTCCTGAAGCTTTCTTT
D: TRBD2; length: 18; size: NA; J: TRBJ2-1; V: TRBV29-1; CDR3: CSVHPLAGGPGSYNEQFF; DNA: TGCAGCGTCCACCCGCTAGCGGGGGGGCCCGGGTCCTACAATGAGCAGTTCTTC
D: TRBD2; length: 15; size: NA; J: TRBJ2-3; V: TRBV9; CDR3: CASSVPTSGGDTQYF; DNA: TGTGCCAGCAGCGTTCCGACTAGCGGGGGGGATACGCAGTATTTT
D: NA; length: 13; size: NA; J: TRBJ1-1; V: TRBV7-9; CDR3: CASSLGNPFEAFF; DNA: TGTGCCAGCAGCTTAGGCAACCCGTTTGAAGCTTTCTTT
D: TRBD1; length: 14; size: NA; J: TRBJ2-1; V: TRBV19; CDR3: CASGQVGPYNEQFF; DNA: TGTGCCAGTGGACAGGTCGGCCCCTACAATGAGCAGTTCTTC
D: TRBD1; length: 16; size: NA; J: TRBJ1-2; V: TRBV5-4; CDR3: CASSSPGTGEDYGYTF; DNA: TGTGCCAGCAGCTCCCCCGGGACAGGGGAGGACTATGGCTACACCTTC
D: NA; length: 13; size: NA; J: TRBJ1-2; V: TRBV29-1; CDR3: CSVSLGRGYGYTF; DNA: TGCAGCGTTTCCCTGGGGAGGGGTTATGGCTACACCTTC
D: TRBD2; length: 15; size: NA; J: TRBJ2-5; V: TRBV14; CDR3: CASSQGLAGSETQYF; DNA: TGTGCCAGCAGCCAGGGACTAGCGGGGTCGGAGACCCAGTACTTC
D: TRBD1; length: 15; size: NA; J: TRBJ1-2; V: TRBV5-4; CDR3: CASSEDLGGRSGYTF; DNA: TGTGCCAGCAGCGAAGATTTAGGGGGCAGGAGTGGCTACACCTTC
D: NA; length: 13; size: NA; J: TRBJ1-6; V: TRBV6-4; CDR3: CASSGTENSPLHF; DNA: TGTGCCAGCAGTGGGACGGAAAATTCGCCCCTCCACTTT
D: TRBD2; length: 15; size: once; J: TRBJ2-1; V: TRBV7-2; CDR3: CASSQRGGRGNEQFF; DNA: TGTGCCAGCAGCCAACGGGGGGGCCGGGGCAATGAGCAGTTCTTC
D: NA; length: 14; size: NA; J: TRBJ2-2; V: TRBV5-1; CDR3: CASRTVGNTGELFF; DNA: TGCGCCAGCAGGACGGTAGGAAACACCGGGGAGCTGTTTTTT
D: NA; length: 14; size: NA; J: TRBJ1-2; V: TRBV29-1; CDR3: CSVAARGGGYGYTF; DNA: TGCAGCGTTGCCGCCAGGGGAGGGGGCTATGGCTACACCTTC
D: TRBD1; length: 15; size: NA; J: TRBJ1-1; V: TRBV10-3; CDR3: CAIRLTGGEDTEAFF; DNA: TGTGCCATCAGGTTGACAGGGGGTGAGGACACTGAAGCTTTCTTT
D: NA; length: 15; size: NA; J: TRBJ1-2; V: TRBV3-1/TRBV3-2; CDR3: CASSQDRTAIYGYTF; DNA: TGTGCCAGCAGCCAAGATCGGACGGCGATCTATGGCTACACCTTC
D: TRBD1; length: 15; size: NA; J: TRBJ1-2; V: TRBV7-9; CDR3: CASSPNGRDSYGYTF; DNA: TGTGCCAGCAGCCCCAACGGTCGGGACAGCTATGGCTACACCTTC
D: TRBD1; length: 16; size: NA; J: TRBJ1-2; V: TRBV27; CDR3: CASSLGGTGFNYGYTF; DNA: TGTGCCAGCAGTTTAGGTGGGACAGGATTTAACTATGGCTACACCTTC
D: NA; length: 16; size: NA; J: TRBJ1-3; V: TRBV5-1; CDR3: CASSSQTSNSGNTIYF; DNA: TGCGCCAGCAGCTCCCAAACTTCTAACTCTGGAAACACCATATATTTT
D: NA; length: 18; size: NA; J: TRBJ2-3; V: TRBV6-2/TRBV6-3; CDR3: CASSPIGRGAAGSDTQYF; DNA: TGTGCCAGCAGCCCCATTGGAAGGGGGGCGGCAGGTTCAGATACGCAGTATTTT
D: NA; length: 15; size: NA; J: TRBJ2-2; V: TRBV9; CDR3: CASSPWTTGTGELFF; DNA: TGTGCCAGCAGCCCCTGGACGACGGGCACCGGGGAGCTGTTTTTT
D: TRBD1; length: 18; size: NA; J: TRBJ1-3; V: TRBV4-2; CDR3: CASSMRGQGDSSGNTIYF; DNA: TGTGCCAGCAGCATGAGGGGTCAGGGGGACAGCTCTGGAAACACCATATATTTT
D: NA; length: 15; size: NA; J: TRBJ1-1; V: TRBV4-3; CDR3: CASSRYRASNTEAFF; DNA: TGCGCCAGCAGCCGGTACAGGGCCTCGAACACTGAAGCTTTCTTT
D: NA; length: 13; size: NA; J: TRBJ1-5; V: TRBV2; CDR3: CASSAETRQPQHF; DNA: TGTGCCAGCAGCGCCGAAACTCGACAGCCCCAGCATTTT
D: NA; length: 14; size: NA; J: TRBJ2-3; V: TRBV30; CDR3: CAWNPGPESDTQYF; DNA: TGTGCCTGGAACCCCGGGCCCGAGTCGGATACGCAGTATTTT
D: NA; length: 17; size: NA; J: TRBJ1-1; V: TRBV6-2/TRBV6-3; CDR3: CASSYSTLKGLNTEAFF; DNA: TGTGCCAGCAGTTACTCGACGTTGAAAGGGTTGAACACTGAAGCTTTCTTT
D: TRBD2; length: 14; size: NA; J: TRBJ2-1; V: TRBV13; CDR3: CACNLAGRYNEQFF; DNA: TGTGCCTGTAATCTAGCGGGGAGGTACAATGAGCAGTTCTTC
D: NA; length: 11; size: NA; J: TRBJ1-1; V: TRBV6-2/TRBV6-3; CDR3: CASSYAGEAFF; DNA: TGTGCCAGCAGTTACGCGGGTGAAGCTTTCTTT